A single T cell receptor (beta chain) is shown here with its context. Its specificity is not known. The V gene's germline CDR1 is SGHNT and CDR2 YYREEE (reference sequence). After removal of 0 bases from V and 6 bases from J, the junction contained 5 bases not matched to a gene. CDR3 size: 15 residues. This entry belongs to a study of molecular identifiers for immune sequencing clone quantification. Study-wide points: Under 1% of molecules in naive cells, but over 98% of effector molecules, belonged to clones above 20 RNA copies.

TCRdb processed the PCR reads anew with MiXCR; each CDR3 protein has one entry. The sample shows about 630,000 distinct CDR3 sequences, over 25% of them seen only once. The sequenced sample was naive CD8+ T cells from blood, with Jurkat cell RNA spiked in. Subset indicated: FACS-sorted CD8+CD4-CCR7+CD45RA+ naive T cells. This sequence joins TRBV5-4 and TRBJ2-3; 9 bases align to TRBD1. The origin of this receptor is a human donor in good health. Some libraries in this study had Jurkat cell RNA spiked in. Here the CDR3 DNA reads TGTGCCAGCAGCTTGGTGTGGACAGGGGAGGATACGCAGTATTTT. Amino acids: CASSLVWTGEDTQYF. The full variable domain, completed using reference TRBV5-4 and TRBJ2-3, is ETGVTQSPTHLIKTRGQQVTLRCSSQSGHNTVSWYQQALGQGPQFIFQYYREEENGRGNFPPRFSGLQFPNYSSELNVNALELDDSALYLCASSLVWTGEDTQYFGPGTRLTVL.